This T cell receptor beta chain came from a study of shared clonotypes between healthy human individuals. In the study overall: Three plates were used per donor for CD4 naive, three for CD4 memory, two for CD8 naive and one for CD8 memory.

As to this clone: The antigen is unknown.

The assay was immunoSEQ multiplex PCR, and TCRdb's table has in-frame clones only and misses some. Among approximately 810,000 clones listed, roughly 92% were seen once. CD45RO-negative cells were positively selected for CCR7, leaving out terminally differentiated effector memory CD45RA+ cells. Study-level points and caveats: It was the non-shared clonotypes that had lower generation probabilities than clonotypes shared by all four donors. In a few donors, 4.5% to 5.5% of naive CD4 clonotypes appeared in common.

Germline values: CDR1 MDHEN, CDR2 SYDVKM. The CDR3 has 15 amino acids. With 5 bases removed from V and 4 bases from J, the gap between germline ends came to 15 bases. Sequenced: naive CD8+ T cells sorted from blood. The sequence came from a man aged 25 to 40 in good health. J is TRBJ2-1 and V is TRBV28; D is unclear. CDR3 bases: TGTGCCAGCAGTCGCACCCGTCGCTTTTACAATGAGCAGTTCTTC. It specifies CASSRTRRFYNEQFF.